These 15 T cell receptor beta chains share one sample of origin, sequenced in a study of T cell repertoires in cytomegalovirus infection. These receptors are not linked to any known antigen. MiXCR was run by TCRdb on the reads, yielding one entry per CDR3 protein. The data hold hundreds of thousands of distinct CDR3 sequences, with about a third observed a single time. Sequenced here: cultured CD8+ T cells from PBMCs, sampled from culture after CMV antigen stimulation. These receptors all stem from a human donor in good health (CMV status not recorded). Some clones in this sample may be carry-over from other donors' samples.

This clonotype was counted a few times. The rearrangement joins TRBV6-8 to TRBJ2-7; TRBD1 matches 7 bases. Germline assignment: CDR1 MNHGY and CDR2 SAAAGT. The ends lost 10 bases at V and 4 bases at J; junction bases unmatched: 10. CDR3 size: 13 residues. The CDR3: CANRPTGAYEQYV. In DNA form, the CDR3 reads TGTGCCAACCGTCCCACAGGGGCTTACGAGCAGTACGTC.

This clonotype was picked up a small number of times. V and J are TRBV6-5 and TRBJ1-2; D perhaps matches TRBD1 (6 bases). CDR1 and CDR2 (germline): MNHEY, SVGAGI. This CDR3 is built from 15 residues. V was clipped by 4 bases and J by 4 bases, with 16 bases between them. This CDR3 reads CASSFRTESIYGYTF. CDR3 DNA sequence: TGTGCCAGCAGTTTTCGGACAGAAAGCATCTATGGCTACACCTTC.

J is TRBJ2-1 and V is TRBV12-5; TRBD1 aligns across 7 bases. Germline CDR1 and CDR2: LGHNT and FRNRAP. This CDR3 has 15 amino acids. The V and J ends lost 7 bases and 2 bases, in that order; junction bases with no gene match: 8. CDR3 in DNA: TGTGCTAGTGTTTTCCGGGACAGCCCCTACAATGAGCAGTTCTTC. It codes for CASVFRDSPYNEQFF.

This clonotype was counted between two and nine times. The V call is TRBV4-1, the J call TRBJ2-1; 9 nucleotides agree with TRBD2. Germline values: CDR1 MGHRA, CDR2 YSYEKL. Trimming cost V 3 bases and J 5 bases; bases outside gene matches: 8. The CDR3 loop spans 16 amino acids. This CDR3 reads CASSHPASGGNNEQFF. The CDR3 bases are TGCGCCAGCAGCCACCCCGCGAGCGGGGGGAACAATGAGCAGTTCTTC.

The rearrangement joins TRBV6-6 to TRBJ1-1, with D perhaps TRBD1 (5 bases). Between the trimmed V and J ends, which lost 5 bases and 3 bases, there was a span of 13 bases. This CDR3 is built from 14 residues. Germline V CDR1 and CDR2: MNHNY, SVGAGI (reference sequence). The CDR3 DNA is TGTGCCAGCAGTAGGCCGGGGGAGGACACTGAAGCTTTCTTT. Translating gives CASSRPGEDTEAFF.

This clonotype qualifies as large. The chain uses TRBV7-9 and TRBJ2-1, with D unclear. The CDR3 loop spans 12 amino acids. Germline V gene sequence: CDR1 SEHNR, CDR2 FQNEAQ (reference sequence). The V end lost 6 bases, the J end lost 4 bases, and 7 bases lay between the germline ends. CDR3 loop: CASSSNYNEQFF. CDR3 DNA sequence: TGTGCCAGCAGTTCTAATTACAATGAGCAGTTCTTC.

This clonotype showed up just a few times. The V call is TRBV28, the J call TRBJ2-3, with unresolved D. The CDR3 runs 14 residues. The V gene's germline CDR1 is MDHEN and CDR2 SYDVKM. V was shortened by 2 bases and J by 3 bases, with 9 bases between the two germline ends. This CDR3 reads CASSLRVATDTQYF. Here the CDR3 DNA reads TGTGCCAGCAGTTTAAGGGTGGCGACAGATACGCAGTATTTT. The full variable domain, in which reference TRBV28 and TRBJ2-3 provide the parts outside the CDR3, is DVKVTQSSRYLVKRTGEKVFLECVQDMDHENMFWYRQDPGLGLRLIYFSYDVKMKEKGDIPEGYSVSREKKERFSLILESASTNQTSMYLCASSLRVATDTQYFGPGTRLTVL.

This clonotype was found many times. The V call is TRBV19, the J call TRBJ2-5; D tentatively fits TRBD1 or TRBD2 (6 bases each). The CDR3 is 13 residues long. Trimming took off 5 bases at V and 4 bases at J, with 11 bases between the two ends. Germline assignment: CDR1 LNHDA and CDR2 SQIVND (reference sequence). CDR3 protein: CASSWGAGETQYF. The CDR3 nucleotides read TGTGCCAGTAGTTGGGGGGCCGGAGAGACCCAGTACTTC.

This clonotype was seen a handful of times. The chain has TRBV7-9 and TRBJ1-5; a weak D match, TRBD1 (6 bases). Germline CDR1 SEHNR, CDR2 FQNEAQ (reference sequence). V was clipped by 1 base and J by 3 bases, with 13 bases between them. CDR3 size: 16 residues. The CDR3 protein is CASSLVVTGDNQPQHF. The CDR3 bases are TGTGCCAGCAGCTTAGTAGTGACAGGCGACAATCAGCCCCAGCATTTT.

In this sample, this clonotype turned up a few times. The gene calls are TRBV12-3 or TRBV12-4 and TRBJ1-1; tentatively, D is TRBD1 (6 bases). The CDR3 consists of 15 residues. V was cut by 6 bases and J by 0 bases, with 14 bases left in between. CDR3 coding DNA: TGTGCCAGCAGCGGGGACAACCCGATGAACACTGAAGCTTTCTTT. Protein product: CASSGDNPMNTEAFF.

The table lists this clonotype with a count of one. A junction boundary mismatches the germline segment, possibly from a read error. V is TRBV7-9 and J is TRBJ2-1, with a possible D match to TRBD1 (5 bases). The CDR3 consists of 14 residues. Germline CDR1 SEHNR, CDR2 FQNEAQ (reference sequence). The CDR3 protein is CVSRRGQSYNEQFF. The CDR3 DNA follows: TGTGTCAGCAGGCGTGGACAATCCTACAATGAGCAGTTCTTC.

The chain links TRBV6-1 to TRBJ1-1; D unclear. CDR3 length equals 14 residues. Germline values: CDR1 MNHNS, CDR2 SASEGT. The ends were cut back, 5 bases at V and 1 base at J, with 11 bases in the middle. This CDR3 is CASSHRDPNTEAFF. DNA for the CDR3: TGTGCCAGCAGTCACCGGGATCCGAACACTGAAGCTTTCTTT.

The J gene is TRBJ1-2, the V gene TRBV12-3 or TRBV12-4, with TRBD1 matching 9 bases. V dropped 4 bases and J dropped 2; count of bases not matched to a gene: 5. The CDR3 runs to 15 residues. CDR3 protein: CASSSPGQGNYGYTF. CDR3 DNA sequence: TGTGCCAGCAGTTCCCCGGGACAGGGAAACTATGGCTACACCTTC.

This clonotype was counted only a few times. This chain joins TRBV4-1 and TRBJ1-1, with D uncertain. From germline, CDR1 is MGHRA and CDR2 YSYEKL. CDR3 length equals 14 residues. Between the trimmed V and J ends, which lost 0 bases and 3 bases, there was a span of 8 bases. The CDR3 is CASSQDPVDTEAFF. As DNA, the CDR3 is TGCGCCAGCAGCCAAGATCCCGTGGACACTGAAGCTTTCTTT.

J is TRBJ1-6 and V is TRBV13, with a possible D match to TRBD1 (6 bases). CDR1 PRHDT and CDR2 FYEKMQ come from the germline V gene (reference sequence). Trimming took off 3 bases at V and 5 bases at J, with 20 bases between the two ends. The CDR3 is 18 amino acids. The CDR3 spells CASSFFTEQGDNNSPLHF. The CDR3 DNA sequence: TGTGCCAGCAGCTTCTTCACCGAACAGGGTGATAATAATTCACCCCTCCACTTT.